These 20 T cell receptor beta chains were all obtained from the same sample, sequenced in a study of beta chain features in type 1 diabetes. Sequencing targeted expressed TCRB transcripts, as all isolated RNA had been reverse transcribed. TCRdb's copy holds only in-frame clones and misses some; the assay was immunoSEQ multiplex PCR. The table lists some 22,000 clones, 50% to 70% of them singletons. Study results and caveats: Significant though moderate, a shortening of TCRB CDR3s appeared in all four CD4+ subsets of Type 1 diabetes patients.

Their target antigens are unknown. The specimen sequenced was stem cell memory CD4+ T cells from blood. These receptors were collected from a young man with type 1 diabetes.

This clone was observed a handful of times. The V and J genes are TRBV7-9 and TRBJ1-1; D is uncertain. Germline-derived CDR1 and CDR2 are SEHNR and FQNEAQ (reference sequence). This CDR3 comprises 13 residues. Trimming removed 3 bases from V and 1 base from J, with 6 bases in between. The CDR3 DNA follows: TGTGCCAGCAGCTTTACAGAGAACACTGAAGCTTTCTTT. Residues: CASSFTENTEAFF.

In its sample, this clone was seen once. The chain's CDR3 is CASSPPGHREAFF. The CDR3 nucleotides are TGTGCCAGCAGTCCCCCGGGACACCGTGAAGCTTTCTTT. The rearrangement joins TRBV28 to TRBJ1-1; D perhaps matches TRBD1 (6 bases). CDR3 size: 13 residues. With 5 bases removed from V and 7 bases from J, the gap between germline ends came to 14 bases. Germline assignment: CDR1 MDHEN and CDR2 SYDVKM. The full variable domain, in which reference TRBV28 and TRBJ1-1 provide the parts outside the CDR3, is DVKVTQSSRYLVKRTGEKVFLECVQDMDHENMFWYRQDPGLGLRLIYFSYDVKMKEKGDIPEGYSVSREKKERFSLILESASTNQTSMYLCASSPPGHREAFFGQGTRLTVV.

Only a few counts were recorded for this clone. CDR3 in amino acids: CASSTTTGSNTGELFF. The CDR3 nucleotides read TGTGCCAGCAGTACTACCACGGGGTCGAACACCGGGGAGCTGTTTTTT. The chain recombines TRBV28 with TRBJ2-2; tentatively, D is TRBD2 (5 bases). CDR1 is MDHEN, CDR2 SYDVKM, per germline. Trimming took off 5 bases at V and 0 bases at J, with 13 bases between the two ends. The CDR3 consists of 16 residues.

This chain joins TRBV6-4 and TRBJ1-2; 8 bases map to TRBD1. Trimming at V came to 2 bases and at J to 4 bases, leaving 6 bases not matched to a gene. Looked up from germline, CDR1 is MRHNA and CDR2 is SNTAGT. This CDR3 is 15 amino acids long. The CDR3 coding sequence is TGTGCCAGCAGTGACCCCGGACAGGGACTCTATGGCTACACCTTC. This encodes CASSDPGQGLYGYTF.

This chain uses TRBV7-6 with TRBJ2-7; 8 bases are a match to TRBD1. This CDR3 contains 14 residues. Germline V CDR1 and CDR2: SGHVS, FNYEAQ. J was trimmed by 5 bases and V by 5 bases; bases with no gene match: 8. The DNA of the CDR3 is TGTGCCAGCAGCCCGCGACAGGGGAGTAACGAGCAGTACTTC. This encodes CASSPRQGSNEQYF.

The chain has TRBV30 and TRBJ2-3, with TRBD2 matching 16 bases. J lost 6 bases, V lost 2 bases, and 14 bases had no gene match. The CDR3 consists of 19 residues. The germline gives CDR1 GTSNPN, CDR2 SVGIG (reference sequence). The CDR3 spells CAWSLTSGTSGRAWDTQYF. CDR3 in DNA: TGTGCCTGGAGTTTAACATCCGGGACTAGCGGGAGGGCCTGGGATACGCAGTATTTT.

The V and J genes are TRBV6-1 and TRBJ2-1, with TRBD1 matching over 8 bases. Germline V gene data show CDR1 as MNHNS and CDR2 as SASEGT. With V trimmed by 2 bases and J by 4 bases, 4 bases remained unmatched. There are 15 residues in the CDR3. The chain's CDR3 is CASSEQGAKYNEQFF. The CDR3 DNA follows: TGTGCCAGCAGTGAACAGGGGGCGAAATACAATGAGCAGTTCTTC.

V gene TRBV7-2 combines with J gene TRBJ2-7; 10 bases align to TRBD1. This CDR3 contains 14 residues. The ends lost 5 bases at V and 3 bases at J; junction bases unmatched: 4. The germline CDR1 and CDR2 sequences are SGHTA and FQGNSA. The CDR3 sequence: CASSRDRGNYEQYF. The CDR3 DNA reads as TGTGCCAGCAGCCGGGACAGGGGAAACTACGAGCAGTACTTC.

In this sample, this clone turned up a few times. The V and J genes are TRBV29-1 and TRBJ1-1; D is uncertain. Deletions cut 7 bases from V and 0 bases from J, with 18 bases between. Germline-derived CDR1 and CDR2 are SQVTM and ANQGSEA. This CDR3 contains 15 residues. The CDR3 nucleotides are TGCAGCGCCGGTGTGAACAGTTTAATGAACACTGAAGCTTTCTTT. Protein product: CSAGVNSLMNTEAFF.

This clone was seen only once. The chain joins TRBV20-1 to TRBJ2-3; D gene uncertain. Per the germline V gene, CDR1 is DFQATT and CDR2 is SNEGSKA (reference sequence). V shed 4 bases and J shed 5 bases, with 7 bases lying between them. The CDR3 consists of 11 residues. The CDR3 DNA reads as TGCAGTGCTACCCACGGAGATACGCAGTATTTT. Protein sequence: CSATHGDTQYF.

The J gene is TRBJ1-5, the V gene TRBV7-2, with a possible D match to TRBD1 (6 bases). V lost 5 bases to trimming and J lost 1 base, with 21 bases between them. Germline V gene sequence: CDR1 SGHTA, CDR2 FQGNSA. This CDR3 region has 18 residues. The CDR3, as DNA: TGTGCCAGCAGCCTCATAATGGTTCTCCAGGGGAGCAATCAGCCCCAGCATTTT. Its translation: CASSLIMVLQGSNQPQHF. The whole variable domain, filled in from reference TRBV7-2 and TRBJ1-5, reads GAGVSQSPSNKVTEKGKDVELRCDPISGHTALYWYRQSLGQGLEFLIYFQGNSAPDKSGLPSDRFSAERTGGSVSTLTIQRTQQEDSAVYLCASSLIMVLQGSNQPQHFGDGTRLSIL.

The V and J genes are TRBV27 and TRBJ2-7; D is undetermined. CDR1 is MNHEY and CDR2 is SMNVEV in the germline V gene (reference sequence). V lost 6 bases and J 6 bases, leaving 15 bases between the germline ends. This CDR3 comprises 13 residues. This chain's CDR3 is CASSRNRPGEQYF. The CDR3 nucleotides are TGTGCCAGCAGCCGGAACCGCCCGGGCGAGCAGTACTTC.

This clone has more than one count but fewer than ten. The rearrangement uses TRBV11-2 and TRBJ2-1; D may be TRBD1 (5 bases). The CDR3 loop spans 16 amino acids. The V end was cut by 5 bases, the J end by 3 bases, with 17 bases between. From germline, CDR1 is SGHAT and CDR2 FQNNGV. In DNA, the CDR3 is TGTGCCAGCAGCGGCAGGGTTCCGGGTGGCTACAATGAGCAGTTCTTC. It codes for CASSGRVPGGYNEQFF.

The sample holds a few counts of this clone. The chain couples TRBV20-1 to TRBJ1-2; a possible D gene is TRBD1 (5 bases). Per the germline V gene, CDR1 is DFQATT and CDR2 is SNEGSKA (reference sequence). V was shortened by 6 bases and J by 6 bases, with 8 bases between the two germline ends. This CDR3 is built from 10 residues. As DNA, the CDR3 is TGCAGTGCATCGGGGGATGGCTACACCTTC. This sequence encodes CSASGDGYTF.

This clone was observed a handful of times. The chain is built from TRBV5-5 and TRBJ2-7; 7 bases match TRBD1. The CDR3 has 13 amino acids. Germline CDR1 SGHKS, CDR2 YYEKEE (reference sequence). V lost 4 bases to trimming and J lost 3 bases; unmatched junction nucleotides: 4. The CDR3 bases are TGTGCCAGCAGCAGACAGGGTATCTACGAGCAGTACTTC. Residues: CASSRQGIYEQYF.

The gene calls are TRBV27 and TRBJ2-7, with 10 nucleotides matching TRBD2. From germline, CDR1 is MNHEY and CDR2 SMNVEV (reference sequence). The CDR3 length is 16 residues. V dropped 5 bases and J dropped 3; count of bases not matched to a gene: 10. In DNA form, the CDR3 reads TGTGCCAGCAGTCGGTACCTAGCGGGAGTAGTCTACGAGCAGTACTTC. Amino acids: CASSRYLAGVVYEQYF.

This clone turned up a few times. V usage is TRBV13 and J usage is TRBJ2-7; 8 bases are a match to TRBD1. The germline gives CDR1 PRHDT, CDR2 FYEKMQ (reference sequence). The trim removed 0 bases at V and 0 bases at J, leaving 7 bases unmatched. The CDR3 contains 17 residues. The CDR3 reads CASSLGAGQGLSYEQYF. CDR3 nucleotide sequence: TGTGCCAGCAGCTTAGGCGCCGGACAGGGACTCTCCTACGAGCAGTACTTC.

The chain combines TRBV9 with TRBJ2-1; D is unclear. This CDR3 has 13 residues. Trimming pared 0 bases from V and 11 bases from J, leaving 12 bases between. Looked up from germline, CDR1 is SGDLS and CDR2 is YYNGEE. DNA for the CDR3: TGTGCCAGCAGCGTAGCTGAGCAACGTCAGCAGTTCTTC. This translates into CASSVAEQRQQFF.

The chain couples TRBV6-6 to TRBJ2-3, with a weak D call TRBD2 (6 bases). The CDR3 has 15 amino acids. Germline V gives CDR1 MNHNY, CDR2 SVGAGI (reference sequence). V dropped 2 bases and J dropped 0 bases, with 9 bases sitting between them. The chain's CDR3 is CASSYAEGSTDTQYF. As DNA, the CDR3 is TGTGCCAGCAGTTACGCGGAGGGGAGCACAGATACGCAGTATTTT.

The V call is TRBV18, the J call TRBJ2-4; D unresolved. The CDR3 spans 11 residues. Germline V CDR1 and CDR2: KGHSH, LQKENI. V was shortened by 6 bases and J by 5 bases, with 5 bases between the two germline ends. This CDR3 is CASSLENIQYF. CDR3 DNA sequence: TGTGCCAGCTCCTTAGAAAACATTCAGTACTTC.